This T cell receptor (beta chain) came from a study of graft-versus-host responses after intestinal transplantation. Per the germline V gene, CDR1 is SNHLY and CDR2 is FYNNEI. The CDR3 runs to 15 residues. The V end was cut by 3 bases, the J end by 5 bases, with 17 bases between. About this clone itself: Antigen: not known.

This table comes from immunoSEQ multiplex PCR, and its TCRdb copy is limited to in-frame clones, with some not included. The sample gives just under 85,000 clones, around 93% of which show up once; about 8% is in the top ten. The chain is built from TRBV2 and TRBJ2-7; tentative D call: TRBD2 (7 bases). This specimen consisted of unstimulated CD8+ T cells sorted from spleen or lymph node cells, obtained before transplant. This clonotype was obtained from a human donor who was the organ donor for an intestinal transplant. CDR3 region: CASSEGGGAIDEQYF. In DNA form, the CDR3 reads TGTGCCAGCAGTGAGGGTGGGGGGGCCATAGACGAGCAGTACTTC.